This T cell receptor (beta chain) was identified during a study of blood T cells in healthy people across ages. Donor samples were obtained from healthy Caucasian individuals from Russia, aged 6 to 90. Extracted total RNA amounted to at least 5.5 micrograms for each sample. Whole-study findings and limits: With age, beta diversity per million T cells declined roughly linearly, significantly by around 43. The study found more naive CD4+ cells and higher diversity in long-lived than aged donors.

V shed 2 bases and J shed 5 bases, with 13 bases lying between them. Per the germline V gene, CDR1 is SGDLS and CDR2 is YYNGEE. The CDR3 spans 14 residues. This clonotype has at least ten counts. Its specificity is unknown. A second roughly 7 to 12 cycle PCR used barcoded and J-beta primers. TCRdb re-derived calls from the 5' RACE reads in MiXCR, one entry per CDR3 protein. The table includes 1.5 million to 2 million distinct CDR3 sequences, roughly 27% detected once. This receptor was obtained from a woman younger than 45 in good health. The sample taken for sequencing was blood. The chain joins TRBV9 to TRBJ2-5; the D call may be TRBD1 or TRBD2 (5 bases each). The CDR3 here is CASSVTGTTETQYF. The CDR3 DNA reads TGTGCCAGCAGCGTCACCGGGACCACCGAGACCCAGTACTTC.